What follows are 5 T cell receptor beta chains derived from one specimen sequenced in a study of PD-1 and CTLA-4 blockade in melanoma. Using immunoSEQ multiplex PCR, the repertoire was profiled, and TCRdb retains in-frame clones only, with some absent. Of tens of thousands of clones listed, 85% to 90% are singletons. The source material was CD8+ T cells from peripheral blood, sampled before anti-PD-1 treatment. The source is a human donor with melanoma.

This sequence joins TRBV30 and TRBJ1-4; 7 bases are shared with TRBD1. The CDR3 has 15 amino acids. Germline values: CDR1 GTSNPN, CDR2 SVGIG (reference sequence). With 5 bases clipped from V and 0 bases from J, the junction kept 6 bases outside the gene matches. The CDR3 coding sequence is TGTGCCTGGGTACCCAGGGGGGCAACTAATGAAAAACTGTTTTTT. Translated: CAWVPRGATNEKLFF.

V is TRBV7-2 and J is TRBJ1-2; 8 bases match TRBD1. The CDR3 runs to 16 residues. Germline V lookup: CDR1 SGHTA, CDR2 FQGNSA. Trimming cost V 1 base and J 1 base; bases outside gene matches: 5. The CDR3: CASSLGWTGLNYGYTF. DNA of the CDR3: TGTGCCAGCAGCTTAGGATGGACAGGGCTTAACTATGGCTACACCTTC.

The chain recombines TRBV4-2 with TRBJ2-7; 8 bases match TRBD2. The CDR3 loop spans 15 amino acids. V shed 2 bases and J 5 bases; nucleotides not matched to a gene: 8. Germline CDR1 reads LGHNA; CDR2 reads YNFKEQ. The CDR3 here is CASSQQRGGLDEQYF. DNA for the CDR3: TGTGCCAGCAGCCAACAACGGGGGGGCCTCGACGAGCAGTACTTC.

The chain combines TRBV5-1 with TRBJ2-1; 12 bases are shared with TRBD2. This CDR3 has 17 residues. Per germline, CDR1 SGHRS and CDR2 YFSETQ. V lost 2 bases, J lost 2 bases, and 5 bases stayed unmatched. CDR3 nucleotide sequence: TGCGCCAGCAGCTTATCTAGCGGGAGGGAAACCTACAATGAGCAGTTCTTC. This gives the protein CASSLSSGRETYNEQFF.

The chain joins TRBV13 to TRBJ1-5, with D tentatively TRBD1 (6 bases). Trimming left V 0 bases short and J 4 bases short, with 7 bases between. The CDR3 is made up of 14 amino acids. Germline assignment: CDR1 PRHDT and CDR2 FYEKMQ (reference sequence). CDR3 bases: TGTGCCAGCAGCTTAGGAACAGGGAATCAGCCCCAGCATTTT. Translating it yields CASSLGTGNQPQHF.